A single TCR beta chain is shown here with its context. Looked up from germline, CDR1 is LGHNA and CDR2 is YSLEER. The CDR3 runs to 16 residues. This specimen belongs to a study of T cells expressing NK-cell markers. TCRdb re-called the 5' RACE reads and catalogs CDR3 proteins one per entry, DNA excluded. The listing contains more than 250,000 distinct CDR3 sequences. Material: blood T cells: a sorted CD56 or NKG2C T cell subset, CD4+ or CD8+ T cells, or bulk PBMC T cells (not recorded which). The chain couples TRBV4-3 to TRBJ1-1. This receptor was obtained from a man aged 18 to 30 in good health. Here the CDR3 reads CASSQDQSRMNTEAFF.